Sequencing of this T cell receptor beta chain was carried out in a study of T cell repertoires in cytomegalovirus infection. For the study at large: CMV infection together with matching HLA type was indicated by public TCR beta signatures.

On this clonotype itself: Its antigen is unknown.

Each CDR3 protein gets one entry after TCRdb re-called the reads with MiXCR. The table lists a few hundred thousand distinct CDR3 sequences, around 8.7% of them singletons. Regarding the study as a whole: Summed frequency of public TCR beta families distinguished CMV carriers with the relevant HLA.

The length of the CDR3 is 12 residues. Between the trimmed V and J ends, which lost 3 bases and 6 bases, there was a span of 8 bases. The chain employs TRBV12-3 or TRBV12-4 and TRBJ1-2; the D is unclear. The sequence derives from a human donor in good health (CMV status not recorded). Some clones in this sample may be carry-over from other donors' samples. Sequencing used PBMCs. The CDR3 region is CASSLIGDGYTF. CDR3 coding DNA: TGTGCCAGCAGTTTGATCGGGGATGGCTACACCTTC.